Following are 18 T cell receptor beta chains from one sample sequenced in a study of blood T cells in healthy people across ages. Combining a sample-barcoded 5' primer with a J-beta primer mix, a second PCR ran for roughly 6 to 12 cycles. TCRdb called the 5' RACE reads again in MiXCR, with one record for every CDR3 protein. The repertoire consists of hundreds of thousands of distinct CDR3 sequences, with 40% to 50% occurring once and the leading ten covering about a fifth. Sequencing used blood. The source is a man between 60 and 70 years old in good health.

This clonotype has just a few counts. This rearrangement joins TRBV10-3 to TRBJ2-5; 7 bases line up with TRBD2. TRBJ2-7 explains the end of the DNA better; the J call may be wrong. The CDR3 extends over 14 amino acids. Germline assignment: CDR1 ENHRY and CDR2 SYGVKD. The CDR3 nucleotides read TGTGCCATCAGTGACCCAGCGGGGAACTACGAGCAGTACTTC. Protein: CAISDPAGNYEQYF.

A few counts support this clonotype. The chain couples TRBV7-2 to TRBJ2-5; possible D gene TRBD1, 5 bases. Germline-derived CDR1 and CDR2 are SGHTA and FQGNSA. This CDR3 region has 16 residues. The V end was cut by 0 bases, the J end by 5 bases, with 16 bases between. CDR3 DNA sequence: TGTGCCAGCAGCTTAGCAGGGGTCGTACCTTCGGAGACCCAGTACTTC. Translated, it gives CASSLAGVVPSETQYF.

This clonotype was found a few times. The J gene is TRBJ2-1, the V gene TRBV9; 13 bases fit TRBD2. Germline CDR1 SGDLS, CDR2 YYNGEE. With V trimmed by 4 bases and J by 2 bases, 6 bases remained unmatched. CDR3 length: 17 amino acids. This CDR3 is CASSLTGTSGAYNEQFF. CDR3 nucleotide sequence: TGTGCCAGCAGCCTCACCGGGACTAGCGGGGCCTACAATGAGCAGTTCTTC.

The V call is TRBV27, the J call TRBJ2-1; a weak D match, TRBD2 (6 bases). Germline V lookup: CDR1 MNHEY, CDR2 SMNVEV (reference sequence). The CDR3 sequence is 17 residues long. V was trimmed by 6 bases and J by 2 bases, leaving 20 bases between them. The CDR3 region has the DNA TGTGCCAGCAGGCCTAGGGGTTCAGGAGGGGCCTACAATGAGCAGTTCTTC. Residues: CASRPRGSGGAYNEQFF.

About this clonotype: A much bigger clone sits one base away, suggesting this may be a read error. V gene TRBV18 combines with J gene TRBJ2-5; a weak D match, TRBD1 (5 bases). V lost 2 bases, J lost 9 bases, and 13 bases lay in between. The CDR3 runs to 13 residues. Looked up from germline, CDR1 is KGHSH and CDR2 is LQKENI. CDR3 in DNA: TGTGCCAGCTCACCAAGGCAGGGCGAGGCCCAGTACTTC. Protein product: CASSPRQGEAQYF.

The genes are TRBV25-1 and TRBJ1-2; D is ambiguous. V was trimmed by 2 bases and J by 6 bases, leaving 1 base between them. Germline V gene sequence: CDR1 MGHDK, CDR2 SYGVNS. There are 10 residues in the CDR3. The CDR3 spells CASSEDGYTF. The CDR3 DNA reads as TGTGCCAGCAGTGAAGATGGCTACACCTTC.

The CDR3 spells CASSRTGGEDEQYF. In nucleotides, the CDR3 is TGCGCCAGCAGCAGAACAGGGGGCGAAGACGAGCAGTACTTC. The V call is TRBV5-1, the J call TRBJ2-7; 9 bases are a match to TRBD1. Per germline, CDR1 SGHRS and CDR2 YFSETQ. The CDR3 length is 14 residues. J lost 5 bases, V lost 4 bases, and 7 bases had no gene match.

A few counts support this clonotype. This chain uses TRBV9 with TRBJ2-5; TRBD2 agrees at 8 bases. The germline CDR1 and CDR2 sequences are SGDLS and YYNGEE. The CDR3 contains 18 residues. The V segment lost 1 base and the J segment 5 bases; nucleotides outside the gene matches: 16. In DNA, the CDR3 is TGTGCCAGCAGCGTACGTCCGTCGGGACTAGGTTTCGGGGAGACCCAGTACTTC. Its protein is CASSVRPSGLGFGETQYF.

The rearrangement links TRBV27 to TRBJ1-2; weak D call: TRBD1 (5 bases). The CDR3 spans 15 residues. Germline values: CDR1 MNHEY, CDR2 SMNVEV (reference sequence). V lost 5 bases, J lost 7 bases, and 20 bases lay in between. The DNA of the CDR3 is TGTGCCAGCAGTGGGTTGCCAGGGAAGGAAGGTGGCTACACCTTC. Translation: CASSGLPGKEGGYTF.

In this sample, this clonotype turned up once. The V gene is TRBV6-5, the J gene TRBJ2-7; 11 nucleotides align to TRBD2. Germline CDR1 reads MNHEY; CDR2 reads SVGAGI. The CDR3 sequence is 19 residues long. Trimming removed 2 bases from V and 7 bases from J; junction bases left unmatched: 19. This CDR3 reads CASSYVLYRGLADDNEQYF. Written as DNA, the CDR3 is TGTGCCAGCAGTTACGTGCTTTACCGGGGACTAGCGGACGACAATGAGCAGTACTTC.

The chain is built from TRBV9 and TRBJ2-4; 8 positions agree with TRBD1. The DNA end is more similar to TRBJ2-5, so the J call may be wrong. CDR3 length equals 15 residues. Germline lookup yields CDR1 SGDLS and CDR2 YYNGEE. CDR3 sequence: CASSGGTGPQETQYF. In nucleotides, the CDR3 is TGTGCCAGCAGCGGAGGGACAGGCCCCCAAGAGACCCAGTACTTC.

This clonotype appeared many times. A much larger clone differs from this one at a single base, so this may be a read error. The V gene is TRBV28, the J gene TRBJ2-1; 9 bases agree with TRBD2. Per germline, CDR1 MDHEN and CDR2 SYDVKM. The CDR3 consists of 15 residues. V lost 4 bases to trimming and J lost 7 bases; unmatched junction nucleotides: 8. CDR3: CASSWLAGGRNEQFF. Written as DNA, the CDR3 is TGTGCCAGCAGTTGGTTGGCGGGGGGGCGAAATGAGCAGTTCTTC. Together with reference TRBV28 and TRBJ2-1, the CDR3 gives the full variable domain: DVKVTQSSRYLVKRTGEKVFLECVQDMDHENMFWYRQDPGLGLRLIYFSYDVKMKEKGDIPEGYSVSREKKERFSLILESASTNQTSMYLCASSWLAGGRNEQFFGPGTRLTVL.

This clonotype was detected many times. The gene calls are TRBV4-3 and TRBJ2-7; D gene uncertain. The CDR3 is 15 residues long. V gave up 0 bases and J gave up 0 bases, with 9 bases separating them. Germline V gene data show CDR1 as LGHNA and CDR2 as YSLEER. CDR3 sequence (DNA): TGCGCCAGCAGCCAAGATAGATCGGACTCCTACGAGCAGTACTTC. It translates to CASSQDRSDSYEQYF.

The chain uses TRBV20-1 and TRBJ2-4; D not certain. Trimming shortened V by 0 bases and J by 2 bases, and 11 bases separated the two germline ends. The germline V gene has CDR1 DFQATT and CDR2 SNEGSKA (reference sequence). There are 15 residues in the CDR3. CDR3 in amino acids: CSARDPFSPKNIQYF. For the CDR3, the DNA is TGCAGTGCTAGAGATCCGTTTAGCCCCAAAAACATTCAGTACTTC.

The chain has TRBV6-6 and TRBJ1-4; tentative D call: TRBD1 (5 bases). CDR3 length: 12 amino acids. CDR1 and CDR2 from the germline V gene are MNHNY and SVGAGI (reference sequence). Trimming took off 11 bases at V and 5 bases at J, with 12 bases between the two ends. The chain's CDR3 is CAARDGNEKLFF. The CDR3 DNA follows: TGTGCCGCCCGGGACGGAAATGAAAAACTGTTTTTT.

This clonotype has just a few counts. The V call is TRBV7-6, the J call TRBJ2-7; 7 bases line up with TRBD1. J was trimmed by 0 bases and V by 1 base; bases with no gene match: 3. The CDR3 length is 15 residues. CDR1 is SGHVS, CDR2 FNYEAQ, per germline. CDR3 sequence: CASSLGDRSSYEQYF. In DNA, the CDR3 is TGTGCCAGCAGCTTAGGGGACAGAAGCTCCTACGAGCAGTACTTC.

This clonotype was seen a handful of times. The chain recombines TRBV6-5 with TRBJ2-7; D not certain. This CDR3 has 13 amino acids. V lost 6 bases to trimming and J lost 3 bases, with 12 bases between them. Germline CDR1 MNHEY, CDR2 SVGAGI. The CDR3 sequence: CASSLKASYEQYF. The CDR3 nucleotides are TGTGCCAGCAGCTTGAAGGCGAGCTACGAGCAGTACTTC.

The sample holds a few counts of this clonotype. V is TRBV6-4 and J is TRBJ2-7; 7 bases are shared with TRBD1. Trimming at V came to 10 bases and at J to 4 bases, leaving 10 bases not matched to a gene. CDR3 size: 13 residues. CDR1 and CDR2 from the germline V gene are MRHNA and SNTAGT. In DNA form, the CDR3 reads TGTGCCATCCGCCGGGACAGCTCGTACGAGCAGTACTTC. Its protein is CAIRRDSSYEQYF.